This TCR beta chain was identified during a study of molecular identifiers for immune sequencing clone quantification. Across the whole study: Four of five RNA aliquots from approximately 20,000 or 98,000 naive CD8 T cells were sequenced. Overall study findings and caveats: Clones above 20 RNA copies contained over 99% of effector molecules and under 1% of naive molecules.

The germline V gene encodes CDR1 GTSNPN and CDR2 SVGIG (reference sequence). With 2 bases removed from V and 1 base from J, the gap between germline ends came to 15 bases. The CDR3 length is 16 residues. This clonotype came up many times. Its antigen is undetermined. TCRdb fed the PCR reads into MiXCR, producing one record per CDR3 protein. The repertoire holds about 640,000 distinct CDR3 sequences, with around 20% as singletons. This chain connects TRBV30 to TRBJ1-3; tentative D call: TRBD1 (5 bases). This TCR was recovered from a human donor in good health. Some libraries in this study had Jurkat cell RNA spiked in. Sequenced input: naive CD8+ T cells from blood, with Jurkat cell RNA spiked in. Subset reported: FACS-sorted CD8+CD4-CCR7+CD45RA+ naive T cells. CDR3 in DNA: TGTGCCTGGAGTCTAGGCGAAGGGACTTCTGGAAACACCATATATTTT. It encodes CAWSLGEGTSGNTIYF. The variable domain in full, completed from reference TRBV30 and TRBJ1-3, reads SQTIHQWPATLVQPVGSPLSLECTVEGTSNPNLYWYRQAAGRGLQLLFYSVGIGQISSEVPQNLSASRPQDRQFILSSKKLLLSDSGFYLCAWSLGEGTSGNTIYFGEGSWLTVV.